Listed below are T cell receptor beta chains from one sample, sequenced in a study of T cells after somatic rescue of genetic block. Sequencing was performed with immunoSEQ multiplex PCR; in TCRdb, only in-frame clones are kept and a portion is missing. The sample consists of 110,000 or so clones, 90% to 95% of them appearing once. Sequenced sample: peripheral blood mononuclear cells (PBMCs). These TCRs come from a woman between 18 and 29 years old. Both conserved end residues are part of each CDR3. Each record gives: clone size, V gene, D gene, J gene, CDR3 protein, CDR3 DNA. A D gene is named only where the DNA matches it firmly. Part of the rows lack a size; the others show once, few, many or a class for expanded clones.

NA	TRBV6-5	TRBD2	TRBJ2-3	CASSLGTTTDTQYF	TGTGCCAGCAGCCTGGGGACTACCACAGATACGCAGTATTTT
NA	TRBV5-1	NA	TRBJ1-4	CASSDRSPNEKLFF	TGCGCCAGCAGTGACAGGAGTCCTAATGAAAAACTGTTTTTT
NA	TRBV6-1	NA	TRBJ1-2	CASSVGGSSRGYTF	TGTGCCAGCAGTGTTGGAGGGTCCTCGCGTGGCTACACCTTC
NA	TRBV27	TRBD1	TRBJ1-1	CASSLTGATEAFF	TGTGCCAGCAGTTTAACAGGGGCCACTGAAGCTTTCTTT
NA	TRBV5-6	NA	TRBJ2-2	CASSVKGNTGELFF	TGTGCCAGCAGCGTGAAGGGTAACACCGGGGAGCTGTTTTTT
once	TRBV7-6	NA	TRBJ1-2	CASSSGSTQGHYGYTF	TGTGCCAGCAGCTCAGGATCCACACAGGGCCACTATGGCTACACCTTC
NA	TRBV28	NA	TRBJ2-7	CASRTEVHEQYF	TGTGCCAGCAGAACGGAGGTCCACGAGCAGTACTTC
NA	TRBV5-1	NA	TRBJ2-3	CASSTGPGVGDTQYF	TGCGCCAGCAGCACCGGTCCCGGGGTGGGAGATACGCAGTATTTT
NA	TRBV11-1	NA	TRBJ1-6	CASSLGIKGQGSGSPLHF	TGTGCCAGCAGCTTAGGAATAAAGGGTCAGGGGTCTGGTTCACCCCTCCACTTT
NA	TRBV12-5	NA	TRBJ1-3	CASGWYTIPRPIYF	TGTGCTAGTGGTTGGTACACCATACCGCGCCCCATATATTTT
NA	TRBV6-5	NA	TRBJ1-5	CASSASGSNQPQHF	TGTGCCAGCAGTGCCTCAGGGTCAAATCAGCCCCAGCATTTT
few	TRBV28	NA	TRBJ1-5	CASNYQPQHF	TGTGCCAGCAACTATCAGCCCCAGCATTTT
NA	TRBV4-3	NA	TRBJ2-1	CASSHSTARSSYNEQFF	TGCGCCAGCAGCCACTCAACCGCTAGGAGCTCCTACAATGAGCAGTTCTTC
NA	TRBV5-1	TRBD1	TRBJ2-7	CASSLGDSSYEQYF	TGCGCCAGCAGCTTGGGGGACAGCTCCTACGAGCAGTACTTC
NA	TRBV7-3	NA	TRBJ2-5	CASSPQGTRETQYF	TGTGCCAGCAGCCCGCAGGGAACACGGGAGACCCAGTACTTC
NA	TRBV7-9	NA	TRBJ1-3	CASSSPGPSTIYF	TGTGCCAGCAGCTCCCCCGGACCTAGCACCATATATTTT
NA	TRBV9	TRBD2	TRBJ2-3	CASSVVGLGLAGGTDTQYF	TGTGCCAGCAGCGTAGTTGGGCTGGGACTAGCGGGGGGCACAGATACGCAGTATTTT
NA	TRBV7-3	TRBD2	TRBJ2-7	CASSPSRLAGAHEQYF	TGTGCCAGCAGCCCAAGCCGACTAGCGGGGGCCCACGAGCAGTACTTC
NA	TRBV7-9	NA	TRBJ2-4	CASSGTGPDSKNIQYF	TGTGCCAGCAGCGGGACGGGACCTGATTCCAAAAACATTCAGTACTTC
NA	TRBV7-2	TRBD1	TRBJ2-5	CASSRGQAQETQYF	TGTGCCAGCAGCAGGGGACAGGCCCAAGAGACCCAGTACTTC
NA	TRBV5-1	NA	TRBJ2-3	CASSLGGWTDTQYF	TGCGCCAGCAGCTTGGGGGGTTGGACAGATACGCAGTATTTT
NA	TRBV6-1	TRBD1	TRBJ2-7	CASSERQGWGEQYF	TGTGCCAGCAGTGAAAGACAGGGGTGGGGGGAGCAGTACTTC
NA	TRBV27	NA	TRBJ2-1	CASSPSAQFHEQFF	TGTGCCAGCAGTCCGAGCGCCCAATTTCATGAGCAGTTCTTC